This T cell receptor (beta chain) appears in the sequencing data of a study of graft-versus-host responses after intestinal transplantation. As to this clone: As yet, its antigen is unknown.

Sequencing was performed with immunoSEQ multiplex PCR; in TCRdb, only in-frame clones are kept and a portion is missing. The sample records 20,000 to 25,000 clones, roughly 95% being singletons. Study-level findings and limits: Investigators detected GvH clones in recipient marrow, with some emerging earlier in ileum or blood.

The source is a human patient who received an intestinal transplant, so some T cells may come from the graft donor. This material consisted of PBMCs, taken 156 days after intestinal transplant.

CDR3 region: CASRPLGSSYNEQFF. In DNA form, the CDR3 reads TGTGCCAGCAGGCCTCTAGGCTCATCCTACAATGAGCAGTTCTTC. The V call is TRBV28, the J call TRBJ2-1; D is undetermined. Trimming took 6 bases from V and 1 from J, leaving 13 bases between them. CDR1 is MDHEN, CDR2 SYDVKM, per germline. The CDR3 is 15 amino acids.